What follows describes a single T cell receptor beta chain. The sample comes from a study of blood T cell repertoires in COVID-19. Study context: Sites across the United States, Italy and Spain contributed samples from acute and convalescent COVID-19. PBMCs, B-cell-depleted T cells, or T cells provided the cDNA or gDNA that made up the material.

Germline V gene lookup returns CDR1 SGHNT and CDR2 YYREEE (reference sequence). V was shortened by 5 bases and J by 4 bases, with 18 bases between the two germline ends. The CDR3 is made up of 15 amino acids. Original processing methods: Estimated nucleated cell counts came from reference gene primer amplification. Profiled with immunoSEQ multiplex PCR; TCRdb holds only in-frame clones, not every one. That table gives V, J and clone size, and the DNA gave D and trimming. The sample has over 200,000 clones; roughly 82% are singletons. V gene TRBV5-4 combines with J gene TRBJ2-5; D is unclear. The origin of this receptor is a man aged 40-50 years who had recovered from COVID-19. The specimen was peripheral blood. The CDR3, as DNA: TGTGCCAGCAGTGACCCCGGAGTCCCCCTAGAGACCCAGTACTTC. Its protein product is CASSDPGVPLETQYF.